The text below deals with one TCR beta chain. The source of the sample is a study of blood T cell repertoires in COVID-19. Study-wide context: T cells, B-cell-depleted T cells, or PBMCs provided the cDNA or gDNA that served as material.

V gave up 5 bases and J gave up 10 bases, with 11 bases separating them. There are 11 residues in the CDR3. Germline lookup yields CDR1 SEHNR and CDR2 FQNEAQ (reference sequence). Original handling: Amplified reference gene primers provided the basis for estimating nucleated cell counts. Produced via immunoSEQ multiplex PCR; TCRdb's table is partial and in-frame only. Clonal size and the V and J genes are those of that table, whereas D and trimming came from the DNA. The repertoire includes roughly 98,000 clones, approximately 79% of them detected once, and roughly a tenth sits in the top ten. Sequenced: peripheral blood. The genes are TRBV7-9 and TRBJ1-1, with D hard to call. The source of this sequence is a man between 65 and 85 years old with active or convalescent COVID-19. The CDR3 DNA follows: TGTGCCAGCAGCCCCGATACTCCAGCTTTCTTT. Its translation is CASSPDTPAFF.